This T cell receptor (beta chain) was profiled in a study of T cell repertoires in cytomegalovirus infection. There are 15 residues in the CDR3. V shed 6 bases, J shed 3 bases, and the junction held 7 bases outside the gene matches. CDR1 and CDR2 from the germline V gene are MNHNS and SASEGT. TCRdb passed the reads through MiXCR, listing each CDR3 protein once. The repertoire holds around 300,000 distinct CDR3 sequences, with about 20% as singletons. Comment on this clonotype: The antigen remains unidentified.

This TCR derives from a human donor in good health (CMV status not recorded). Some clones in this sample may be carry-over from other donors' samples. The chain has TRBV6-1 and TRBJ1-2, with 10 bases that match TRBD1. Sequencing was performed on cultured PBMCs, taken from culture after CMV antigen stimulation. CDR3 DNA sequence: TGTGCCAGCAGACCTGGGACAGGGGTGGACTATGGCTACACCTTC. Protein product: CASRPGTGVDYGYTF.